These T cell receptor beta chains were read from a single sample in a study of T cell responses to AZD1222 COVID-19 vaccine. TCRdb's copy holds only in-frame clones and misses some; the assay was immunoSEQ multiplex PCR. The data show 150,000 or so clones, around 89% seen once. The sample here was peripheral blood, taken on day 0 of AZD1222 vaccination. The origin of the receptors is an adult in good health. Both conserved end residues are part of each CDR3. The order of the fields is J gene, D gene, V gene, clone size, CDR3 DNA, CDR3 protein. The D gene is left open where the match is weak. Clone size appears in some rows only: once, few, many, or a class for an expanded clone.

TRBJ1-1,-,TRBV6-5,-,TGTGCCAGCAGTCGAGGGCGGCCAGCTGAAGCTTTCTTT,CASSRGRPAEAFF
TRBJ1-1,TRBD1,TRBV11-1,few,TGTGCCAGCAGCTCGGGACAGATGAACACTGAAGCTTTCTTT,CASSSGQMNTEAFF
TRBJ2-7,-,TRBV2,-,TGTGCCAGCAGTGAAATGGGGTTCGAGCAGTACTTC,CASSEMGFEQYF
TRBJ2-3,-,TRBV7-3,-,TGTGCCAGCAGCTCCATGGGTGGCACAGATACGCAGTATTTT,CASSSMGGTDTQYF
TRBJ2-7,TRBD2,TRBV7-2,-,TGTGCCAGCAGCTATCGGGCGGGAGGGCTTTACGAGCAGTACTTC,CASSYRAGGLYEQYF
TRBJ2-7,TRBD2,TRBV6-5,-,TGTGCCAGCAGGCAGGTAGCGGGAACGGGCGAGCAGTACTTC,CASRQVAGTGEQYF
TRBJ2-1,-,TRBV5-1,few,TGCGCCAGCAGCTTGGACAGCAACATGAACAATGAGCAGTTCTTC,CASSLDSNMNNEQFF
TRBJ1-1,-,TRBV11-1,-,TGTGCCAGCAGCTTAGGGTTCCCGAGCTGGATGGCTGAAGCTTTCTTT,CASSLGFPSWMAEAFF
TRBJ1-5,-,TRBV19,-,TGTGCCAGTAACATGATCAGGGGAGGTAGCAATCAGCCCCAGCATTTT,CASNMIRGGSNQPQHF
TRBJ1-2,-,TRBV19,-,TGTGCCAGTAGTGTTTATCCGGGAACGCTAGGCTACACCTTC,CASSVYPGTLGYTF
TRBJ2-7,TRBD1,TRBV27,-,TGTGCCAGCAGTTGGGGGACAGGGATCCTTATCTACGAGCAGTACTTC,CASSWGTGILIYEQYF
TRBJ1-1,-,TRBV12-3/TRBV12-4,-,TGTGCCAGCAGACTACACACTGAAGCTTTCTTT,CASRLHTEAFF
TRBJ2-3,-,TRBV7-2,-,TGTGCCAGCAGCCCCGGGAACAGCGGACTCACAGATACGCAGTATTTT,CASSPGNSGLTDTQYF
TRBJ2-1,TRBD1,TRBV29-1,-,TGCAGCGTTGAAGGACTCGCTCCGGGACAGGGGGCGGCTTACAATGAGCAGTTCTTC,CSVEGLAPGQGAAYNEQFF
TRBJ2-4,-,TRBV18,-,TGTGCCAGCTCCCCCGTGGGGGTCAAAAACATTCAGTACTTC,CASSPVGVKNIQYF
TRBJ1-1,-,TRBV23-1,few,TGCGCCAGCAGTCAATTTCGGCGACTGAACACTGAAGCTTTCTTT,CASSQFRRLNTEAFF
TRBJ2-1,TRBD2,TRBV20-1,many,TGCAGTGCTAGTTCGGCTAGCGGGAGCAATGAGCAGTTCTTC,CSASSASGSNEQFF
TRBJ1-1,-,TRBV6-5,-,TGTGCCAGCAGAGTGAGGGTTGCTGAAGCTTTCTTT,CASRVRVAEAFF
TRBJ2-5,-,TRBV12-3/TRBV12-4,-,TGTGCCAGCAGTCCCGGGCAGATGGAGACCCAGTACTTC,CASSPGQMETQYF
TRBJ2-7,TRBD1,TRBV5-1,-,TGCGCCAGCAGCTTGGCCGCAGGGACAGGGAACGAGCAGTACTTC,CASSLAAGTGNEQYF
TRBJ2-2,-,TRBV3-1/TRBV3-2,-,TGTGCCAGCAGCCATGCAGGGTACACCGGGGAGCTGTTTTTT,CASSHAGYTGELFF
TRBJ2-7,-,TRBV4-3,few,TGCGCCAGCAGCCAAGGGGGGCACAGGGACGAGCAGTACTTC,CASSQGGHRDEQYF
TRBJ1-4,-,TRBV19,-,TGTGCCAGCAGAGGGCACGGCCCGAATGAAAAACTGTTTTTT,CASRGHGPNEKLFF
TRBJ2-3,TRBD2,TRBV11-2,-,TGTGCCAGCACACGGGGGAGGGGAGGGCCAGATACGCAGTATTTT,CASTRGRGGPDTQYF
TRBJ1-5,-,TRBV19,-,TGTGCCAGTAGTATAGATGGTGGCAGGGGCGGCAATCAGCCCCAGCATTTT,CASSIDGGRGGNQPQHF
TRBJ2-2,-,TRBV5-1,-,TGCGCCAGCAGCATACAGGGAAGTGGGGAGCTGTTTTTT,CASSIQGSGELFF
TRBJ2-7,TRBD2,TRBV28,large,TGTGCCAGCACCAGAGGACTAGCGGGCGAAGACGAGCAGTACTTC,CASTRGLAGEDEQYF
TRBJ1-5,-,TRBV29-1,-,TGCAGCGTTGGTTCCCATAGCAATCAGCCCCAGCATTTT,CSVGSHSNQPQHF
TRBJ2-7,TRBD2,TRBV6-2/TRBV6-3,-,TGTGCCAGCAGTTACTCGCTGCGCGGGAGTAAGTACGAGCAGTACTTC,CASSYSLRGSKYEQYF
TRBJ2-2,-,TRBV19,few,TGTGCCAGTAGTATGATTGGGGGAACCGGGGAGCTGTTTTTT,CASSMIGGTGELFF
TRBJ1-2,-,TRBV18,-,TGTGCCAGCTCACCAACGGTTGACTATGGCTACACCTTC,CASSPTVDYGYTF
TRBJ1-2,-,TRBV28,few,TGTGCCAGCAGTCCCCTATCCCGGGGGAGCTATGGCTACACCTTC,CASSPLSRGSYGYTF
TRBJ2-5,-,TRBV5-8,-,TGTGCCAGCAGCGACGGGACACCCGAGACCCAGTACTTC,CASSDGTPETQYF
TRBJ2-7,-,TRBV28,-,TGTGCCAGCAGTTTTCCGGACAGTTGGTACGAGCAGTACTTC,CASSFPDSWYEQYF
TRBJ1-6,TRBD1,TRBV6-5,-,TGTGCCAGCACTATCGTTGACAGGGAAAATTCACCCCTCCACTTT,CASTIVDRENSPLHF
TRBJ2-1,TRBD2,TRBV19,-,TGTGCCAGTATCGGGACTAGCGGGACCAGCTCCTACAATGAGCAGTTCTTC,CASIGTSGTSSYNEQFF
TRBJ1-5,-,TRBV7-2,-,TGTGCCAGCAGCTTTGGCGGAGTAGGGAATCAGCCCCAGCATTTT,CASSFGGVGNQPQHF
TRBJ2-5,TRBD2,TRBV30,-,TGTGCCTGGAGTGTACTTGCGGGAGTAGAGACCCAGTACTTC,CAWSVLAGVETQYF
TRBJ1-5,TRBD1,TRBV4-3,-,TGCGCCAGCAGCCGACAGACGACAGGGAATCAGCCCCAGCATTTT,CASSRQTTGNQPQHF